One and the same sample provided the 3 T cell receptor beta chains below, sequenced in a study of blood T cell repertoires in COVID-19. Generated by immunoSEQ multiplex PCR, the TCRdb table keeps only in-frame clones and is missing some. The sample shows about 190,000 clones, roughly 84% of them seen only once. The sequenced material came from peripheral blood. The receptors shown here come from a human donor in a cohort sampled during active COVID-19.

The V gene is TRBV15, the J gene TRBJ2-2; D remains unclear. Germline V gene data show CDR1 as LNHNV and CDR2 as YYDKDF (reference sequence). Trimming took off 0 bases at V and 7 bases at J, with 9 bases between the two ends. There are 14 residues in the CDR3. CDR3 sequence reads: CATSRDRVGGELFF. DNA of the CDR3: TGTGCCACCAGCAGAGATCGGGTCGGCGGGGAGCTGTTTTTT.

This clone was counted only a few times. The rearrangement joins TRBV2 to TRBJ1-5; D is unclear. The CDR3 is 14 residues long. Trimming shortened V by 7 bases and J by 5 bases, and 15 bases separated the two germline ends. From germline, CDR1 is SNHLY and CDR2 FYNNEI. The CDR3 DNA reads TGTGCCAGCAAGGGAGGTACATCAGATCAGCCCCAGCATTTT. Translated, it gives CASKGGTSDQPQHF.

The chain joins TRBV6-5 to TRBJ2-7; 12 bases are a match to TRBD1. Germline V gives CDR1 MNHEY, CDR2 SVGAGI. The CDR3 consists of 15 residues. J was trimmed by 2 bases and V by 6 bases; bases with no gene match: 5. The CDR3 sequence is CASRLRDRGPYEQYF. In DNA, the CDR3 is TGTGCCAGCAGGCTCCGGGACAGGGGGCCCTACGAGCAGTACTTC.